The T cell receptor (beta chain) described here comes from a study of CD8 T cells in ankylosing spondylitis (TCRdb year 2017). At the level of the whole study: T cell receptor beta repertoires were profiled in healthy donors and ankylosing spondylitis patients so that disease-linked TCR variants could be found. The full study cohort comprised 25 ankylosing spondylitis patients and roughly 100 healthy donors. Peripheral blood samples were taken, and synovial fluid was additionally collected from ankylosing spondylitis patients. Broad study findings and their caveats: The disease-linked clones showed a CD8+ phenotype and occurred at relatively low frequencies in peripheral blood. Some TCR beta motif variants had previously been reported in synovial fluid and blood of reactive arthritis patients, which suggested common disease-initiation mechanisms. Blood from ankylosing spondylitis patients appeared to be characterized by a TCR beta motif composed of eight highly homologous amino acid variants. The disease-linked clones were reported to be significantly enriched in matched synovial fluid samples from ankylosing spondylitis patients.

For this clonotype: Its antigen is currently not known. Within one base of it there is no much larger clone, and no base qualities were kept.

Instrument used: Illumina HiSeq 2500. Quantitative 5'-RACE with molecular barcodes was the method used to prepare the TCR beta libraries. As for how the authors treated the data: Disease-linked TCR variants were identified with a new computational method built on a probabilistic model of VDJ rearrangement. TCRdb itself trimmed the public reads at Q25 with fastp, ran MiXCR and retained productive beta chains. Rows are combined by CDR3 protein, so each entry shows the most common genes and DNA. The V and J calls follow TCRdb's processing rather than the paper's. This sample gives 150,000 to 200,000 distinct CDR3 sequences in total; roughly a third of them show up just once. Together, the top ten hold around 6.2% of the sample. Synovial fluid samples were paired with blood samples taken from the same ankylosing spondylitis patients. Reading from cysteine to phenylalanine, the CDR3 counts 13 amino acids. The entry retains the CDR3 DNA only, 39 bases that are in frame from base 1. V gives up 4 bases and J gives up 6 bases, and the segment between their germline ends measures 13 bases. The germline V gene encodes CDR1 SQVTM and CDR2 ANQGSEA.

This sequence was found in a male donor with ankylosing spondylitis. Sequencing input: synovial fluid, either unsorted or a sorted T cell fraction (not recorded which). The chain is encoded by TRBV29-1 joined to TRBJ2-1; TRBD1 is a weak D gene call, 5 bases matching. CDR3 region: CSVVRQGGNEQFF. The base sequence is TGCAGCGTTGTCAGGCAGGGTGGCAATGAGCAGTTCTTC.